The TCR beta chain described here comes from a study of response to subunit inactivated influenza vaccine (dated by TCRdb to the late 2010s). At the level of the whole study: Deep quantitative profiling of the T cell receptor repertoire was used in the study to follow responses to a trivalent subunit inactivated influenza vaccine.

Remarks on this clonotype: Its antigen specificity is not known. Per-base qualities were not stored, and no clone one base away is much larger.

The full study reports these points: The authors proposed that each seasonal influenza vaccination may bring in only a limited number of new T cells.

The CDR3 numbers 13 residues from cysteine through phenylalanine. Only the CDR3 portion is preserved as DNA: 39 bases, with reading frame beginning at the first base. For CDR1 and CDR2, the germline V gene lists SGHTA and FQGNSA. V lost 6 bases and J lost 4 bases, and the count of bases not matched to a germline gene is 2. The library came from RT-PCR. Instrument used: Illumina HiSeq 2500. TCRdb took the public reads, trimmed them with fastp at Q25, ran MiXCR for clone calling and kept in-frame beta chains. CDR3 protein duplicates are merged, each entry listing the most common genes and DNA. Recorded for this sample are about 500,000 distinct CDR3 sequences; approximately 16% of them occurred a single time. Roughly 3.1% of the sample lies in the top ten.

The clonotype comes from a man aged 50 to 69 who received an inactivated influenza vaccine. Donor details come from another sample of the same person, matched by shared clones. The rearrangement joined TRBV7-2 to TRBJ2-5; TRBD2 fits 10 bases in the junction. The sequencing used CD4+ T cells sorted from PBMCs, collected about 24 months after vaccination. The nucleotides are TGTGCCAGCAGACCTAGCGGGGGAGAGACCCAGTACTTC. Its coded protein is CASRPSGGETQYF.